This T cell receptor (beta chain) derives from a study of cytomegalovirus exposure and HLA in healthy donors. Study in general: There were some 81 million unique TCRs (from HLA-typed donors) in an early data release.

As regards this clone: The antigen remains unidentified.

The germline gives CDR1 SGHTA, CDR2 FQGNSA. V was clipped by 5 bases and J by 3 bases; unmatched bases: 6. The CDR3 sequence is 15 residues long. The PCR had 60 Vbeta and 13 Jbeta primers. Produced via immunoSEQ multiplex PCR; TCRdb's table is partial and in-frame only. Of about 260,000 clones listed, just under 85% are singletons. Study conclusions and caveats: Because they were indistinguishable, some V segments, including TRBV6-2 and TRBV6-3, were excluded. In a later analysis, TCR beta V- and J-gene trimming was associated with a missense DCLRE1C variant. Researchers counted roughly 160 TCR beta chains as cytomegalovirus-associated.

The chain carries TRBV7-2 and TRBJ2-7; TRBD1 aligns across 11 bases. Material for sequencing was PBMCs. The receptor comes from a woman aged 40-49 years in good health and CMV-seropositive. CDR3 sequence reads: CASSRPGTGGYEQYF. Written as DNA, the CDR3 is TGTGCCAGCAGCAGACCCGGGACAGGGGGCTACGAGCAGTACTTC.